The 9 T cell receptor beta chains below come from one sample, sequenced in a study of blood T cells in healthy people across ages. Together with a sample-barcoded 5' primer, a J-beta primer mix was included in a second PCR lasting about 6 to 11 cycles. TCRdb recomputed calls from the 5' RACE reads with MiXCR, one row per CDR3 protein. The sample has approximately 900,000 distinct CDR3 sequences, roughly 29% seen once. The data also belong to a second study, concerning T cells of mothers and their children.

Sequenced material: blood. These receptors were obtained from a woman aged 35 to 49 in good health.

Only a few counts were recorded for this clonotype. V and J are TRBV15 and TRBJ1-4, with 7 bases lining up with TRBD1. Germline trimming cut 5 bases from V and 11 bases from J; bases unmatched to any gene: 11. Germline lookup yields CDR1 LNHNV and CDR2 YYDKDF (reference sequence). The length of the CDR3 is 14 residues. Here the CDR3 DNA reads TGTGCCACCAGCCCCAGGGGGGCTAGTGAGAAACTGTTTTTT. It codes for CATSPRGASEKLFF.

This sequence joins TRBV3-1 and TRBJ1-2; perhaps TRBD1 as D (6 bases). Trimming removed 3 bases from V and 4 bases from J, with 12 bases in between. The CDR3 is 14 residues long. The germline CDR1 and CDR2 sequences are LGHDT and YNNKEL (reference sequence). CDR3 residues: CASSHRGSAYGYTF. CDR3 nucleotide sequence: TGTGCCAGCAGCCACAGGGGCTCCGCCTATGGCTACACCTTC. Drawing the rest from reference TRBV3-1 and TRBJ1-2, the complete variable domain is DTAVSQTPKYLVTQMGNDKSIKCEQNLGHDTMYWYKQDSKKFLKIMFSYNNKELIINETVPNRFSPKSPDKAHLNLHINSLELGDSAVYFCASSHRGSAYGYTFGSGTRLTVV.

This clonotype was observed many times. The chain combines TRBV7-2 with TRBJ1-2; TRBD1 aligns across 7 bases. The CDR3 is 15 amino acids. Trimming at V came to 4 bases and at J to 2 bases, leaving 7 bases not matched to a gene. Germline V lookup: CDR1 SGHTA, CDR2 FQGNSA. This CDR3 reads CASSSQGGWNYGYTF. CDR3 coding DNA: TGTGCCAGCAGCTCCCAGGGGGGTTGGAACTATGGCTACACCTTC.

This clonotype was found many times. This sequence joins TRBV6-2 or TRBV6-3 and TRBJ2-7; possibly TRBD1 for D (5 bases). Germline lookup yields CDR1 MNHEY and CDR2 SVGEGT. Trimming stripped 9 bases from V and 1 base from J, with 10 bases between. The CDR3 is 12 residues long. The CDR3: CASRQRSYEQYF. The CDR3 DNA is TGTGCCAGTAGACAGAGGTCCTACGAGCAGTACTTC.

The chain links TRBV5-1 to TRBJ1-1; unclear D gene. Germline V lookup: CDR1 SGHRS, CDR2 YFSETQ. The CDR3 is made up of 14 amino acids. The ends were cut back, 0 bases at V and 3 bases at J, with 9 bases in the middle. The CDR3 coding sequence is TGCGCCAGCAGCTTGGAGCGGTTGGACACTGAAGCTTTCTTT. Protein product: CASSLERLDTEAFF.

This clonotype was seen a few times. This sequence joins TRBV12-3 or TRBV12-4 and TRBJ1-2, with no clear D. V was shortened by 2 bases and J by 4 bases, with 8 bases between the two germline ends. The CDR3 loop spans 13 amino acids. CDR3 region: CASSLREFYGYTF. CDR3 bases: TGTGCCAGCAGTTTAAGGGAGTTCTATGGCTACACCTTC.

The chain couples TRBV10-3 to TRBJ2-5; tentative D call: TRBD2 (6 bases). Germline CDR1 ENHRY, CDR2 SYGVKD. The CDR3 is 14 amino acids. Trimming shortened V by 6 bases and J by 5 bases, and 16 bases separated the two germline ends. The CDR3 protein is CAIRSTEGWETQYF. DNA for the CDR3: TGTGCCATCAGGTCGACGGAGGGATGGGAGACCCAGTACTTC.

This clonotype was seen more than once but under ten times. The J gene is TRBJ2-1, the V gene TRBV7-9; a possible D gene is TRBD2 (6 bases). The CDR3 length is 15 residues. CDR1 is SEHNR and CDR2 is FQNEAQ in the germline V gene (reference sequence). V shed 8 bases and J shed 1 base, with 15 bases lying between them. The CDR3 DNA reads as TGTGCCAGCGCAGCGGCGGGGCCTTCCTACAATGAGCAGTTCTTC. The encoded protein is CASAAAGPSYNEQFF.

This clonotype occurred a few times. CDR3 residues: CASSLPVGFALEVYEQYF. Written as DNA, the CDR3 is TGTGCCAGCAGCTTACCGGTTGGGTTTGCTTTGGAAGTATACGAGCAGTACTTC. This sequence joins TRBV7-9 and TRBJ2-5; D unclear. The DNA end is a closer match to TRBJ2-7, so the J assignment may be wrong. The CDR3 length is 18 residues. The germline V gene has CDR1 SEHNR and CDR2 FQNEAQ (reference sequence).